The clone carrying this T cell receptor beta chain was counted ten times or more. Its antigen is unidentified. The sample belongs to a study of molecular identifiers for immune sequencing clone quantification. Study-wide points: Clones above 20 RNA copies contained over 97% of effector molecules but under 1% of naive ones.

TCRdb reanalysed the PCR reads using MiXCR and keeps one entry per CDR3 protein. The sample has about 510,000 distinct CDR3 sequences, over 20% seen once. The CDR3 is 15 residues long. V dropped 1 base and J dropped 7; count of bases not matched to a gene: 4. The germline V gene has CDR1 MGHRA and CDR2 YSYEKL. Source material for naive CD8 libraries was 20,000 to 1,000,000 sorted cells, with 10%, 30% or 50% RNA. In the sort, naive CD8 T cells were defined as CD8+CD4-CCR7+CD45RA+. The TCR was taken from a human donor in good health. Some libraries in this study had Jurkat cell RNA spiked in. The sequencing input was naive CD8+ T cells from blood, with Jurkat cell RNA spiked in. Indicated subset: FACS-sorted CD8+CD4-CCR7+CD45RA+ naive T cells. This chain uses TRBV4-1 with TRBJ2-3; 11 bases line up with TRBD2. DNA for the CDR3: TGCGCCAGCAGCCAAGTAGCGGGGGGGCCATATACGCAGTATTTT. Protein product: CASSQVAGGPYTQYF.